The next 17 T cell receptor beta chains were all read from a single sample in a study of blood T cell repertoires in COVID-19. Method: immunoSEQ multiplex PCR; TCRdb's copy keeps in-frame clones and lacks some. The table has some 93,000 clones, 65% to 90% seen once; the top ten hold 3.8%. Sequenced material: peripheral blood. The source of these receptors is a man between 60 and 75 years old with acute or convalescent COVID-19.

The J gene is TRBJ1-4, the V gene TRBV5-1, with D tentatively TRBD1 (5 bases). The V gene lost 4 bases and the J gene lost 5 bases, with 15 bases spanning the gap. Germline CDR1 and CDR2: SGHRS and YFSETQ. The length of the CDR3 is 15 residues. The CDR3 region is CASSPRGTENEKLFF. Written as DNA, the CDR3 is TGCGCCAGCAGCCCGAGAGGGACTGAAAATGAAAAACTGTTTTTT.

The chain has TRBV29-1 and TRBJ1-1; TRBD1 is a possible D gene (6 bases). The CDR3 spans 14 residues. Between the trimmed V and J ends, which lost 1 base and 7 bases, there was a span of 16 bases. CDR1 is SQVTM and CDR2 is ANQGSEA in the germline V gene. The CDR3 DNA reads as TGCAGCGTTGAAGTACAGGGAATGACTGGTGAAGCTTTCTTT. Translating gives CSVEVQGMTGEAFF. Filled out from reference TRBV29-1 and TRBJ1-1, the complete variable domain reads SAVISQKPSRDICQRGTSLTIQCQVDSQVTMMFWYRQQPGQSLTLIATANQGSEATYESGFVIDKFPISRPNLTFSTLTVSNMSPEDSSIYLCSVEVQGMTGEAFFGQGTRLTVV.

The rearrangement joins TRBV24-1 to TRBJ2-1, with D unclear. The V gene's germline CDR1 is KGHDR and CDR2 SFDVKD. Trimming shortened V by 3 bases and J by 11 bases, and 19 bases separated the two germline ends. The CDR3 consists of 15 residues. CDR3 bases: TGTGCCACCAGTGATAACCAATGGGCAGCCTCTAAGCAGTTCTTC. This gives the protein CATSDNQWAASKQFF.

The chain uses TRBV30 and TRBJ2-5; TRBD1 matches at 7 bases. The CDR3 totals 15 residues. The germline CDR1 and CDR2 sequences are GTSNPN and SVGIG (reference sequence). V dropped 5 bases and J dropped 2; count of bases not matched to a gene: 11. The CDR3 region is CAWDRDQPGQETQYF. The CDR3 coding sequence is TGTGCCTGGGACAGGGACCAACCTGGGCAAGAGACCCAGTACTTC.

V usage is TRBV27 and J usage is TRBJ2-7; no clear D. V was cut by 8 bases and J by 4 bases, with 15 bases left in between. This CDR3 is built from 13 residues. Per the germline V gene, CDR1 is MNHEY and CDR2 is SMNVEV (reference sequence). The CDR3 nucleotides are TGTGCCAGCGCCTTGGCCTTGACATACGAGCAGTACTTC. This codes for CASALALTYEQYF.

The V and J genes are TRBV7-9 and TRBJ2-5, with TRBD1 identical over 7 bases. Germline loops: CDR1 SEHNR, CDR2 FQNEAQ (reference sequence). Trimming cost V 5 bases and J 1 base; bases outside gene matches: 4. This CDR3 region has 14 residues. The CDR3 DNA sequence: TGTGCCAGCAGCCCCCGACAGGGCCAAGAGACCCAGTACTTC. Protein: CASSPRQGQETQYF.

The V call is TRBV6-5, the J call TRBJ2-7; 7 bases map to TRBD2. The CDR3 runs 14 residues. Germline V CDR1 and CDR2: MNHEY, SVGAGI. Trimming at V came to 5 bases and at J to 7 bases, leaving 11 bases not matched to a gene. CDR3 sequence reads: CASSHRGGPSEQYF. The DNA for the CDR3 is TGTGCCAGCAGTCATCGGGGAGGGCCCTCGGAGCAGTACTTC.

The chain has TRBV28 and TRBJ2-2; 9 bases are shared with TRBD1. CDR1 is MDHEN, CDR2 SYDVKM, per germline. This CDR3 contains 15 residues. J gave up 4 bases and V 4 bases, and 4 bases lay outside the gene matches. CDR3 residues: CASSSHRGLTGELFF. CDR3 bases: TGTGCCAGCAGTTCGCACAGGGGGCTCACCGGGGAGCTGTTTTTT.

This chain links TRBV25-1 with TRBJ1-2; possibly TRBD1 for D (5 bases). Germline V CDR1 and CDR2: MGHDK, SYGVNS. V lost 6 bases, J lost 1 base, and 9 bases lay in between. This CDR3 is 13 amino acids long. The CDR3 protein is CASSPGHNYGYTF. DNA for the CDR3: TGTGCCAGCAGCCCAGGGCATAACTATGGCTACACCTTC.

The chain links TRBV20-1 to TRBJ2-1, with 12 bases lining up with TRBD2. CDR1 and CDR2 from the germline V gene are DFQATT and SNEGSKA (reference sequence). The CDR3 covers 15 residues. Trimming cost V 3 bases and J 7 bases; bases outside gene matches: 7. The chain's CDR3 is CSASGLAGGPNEQFF. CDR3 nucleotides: TGCAGTGCTAGTGGCCTAGCGGGAGGGCCAAATGAGCAGTTCTTC.

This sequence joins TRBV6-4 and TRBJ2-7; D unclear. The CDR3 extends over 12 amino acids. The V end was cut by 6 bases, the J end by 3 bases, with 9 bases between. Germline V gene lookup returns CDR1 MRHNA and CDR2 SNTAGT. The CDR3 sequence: CASRRLNYEQYF. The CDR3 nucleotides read TGTGCCAGCAGGAGACTGAACTACGAGCAGTACTTC.

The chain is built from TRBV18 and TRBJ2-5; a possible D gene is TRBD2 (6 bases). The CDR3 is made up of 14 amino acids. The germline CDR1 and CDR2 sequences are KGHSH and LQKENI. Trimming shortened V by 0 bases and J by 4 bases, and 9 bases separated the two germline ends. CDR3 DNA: TGTGCCAGCTCACCACCGGACTACCCAGAGACCCAGTACTTC. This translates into CASSPPDYPETQYF.

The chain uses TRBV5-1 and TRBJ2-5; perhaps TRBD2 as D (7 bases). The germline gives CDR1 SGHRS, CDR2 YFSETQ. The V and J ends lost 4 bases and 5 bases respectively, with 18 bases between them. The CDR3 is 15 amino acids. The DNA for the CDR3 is TGCGCCAGCAGCCCGGGGAGGGGGAGAGTTGAGACCCAGTACTTC. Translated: CASSPGRGRVETQYF.

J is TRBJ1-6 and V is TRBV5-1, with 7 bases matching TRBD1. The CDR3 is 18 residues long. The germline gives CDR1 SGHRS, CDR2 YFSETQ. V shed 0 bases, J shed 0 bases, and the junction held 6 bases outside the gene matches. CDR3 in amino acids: CASSLVVGGASYNSPLHF. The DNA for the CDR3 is TGCGCCAGCAGCTTGGTTGTAGGGGGCGCCTCCTATAATTCACCCCTCCACTTT.

The CDR3 region has the DNA TGTGCCAGCAGCGTAGCGAGTTCAGGGGCCACTGAAGCTTTCTTT. Translation gives CASSVASSGATEAFF. The V call is TRBV9, the J call TRBJ1-1; D perhaps matches TRBD1 (6 bases). V gave up 0 bases and J gave up 4 bases, with 13 bases separating them. Germline V lookup: CDR1 SGDLS, CDR2 YYNGEE. The CDR3 runs to 15 residues.

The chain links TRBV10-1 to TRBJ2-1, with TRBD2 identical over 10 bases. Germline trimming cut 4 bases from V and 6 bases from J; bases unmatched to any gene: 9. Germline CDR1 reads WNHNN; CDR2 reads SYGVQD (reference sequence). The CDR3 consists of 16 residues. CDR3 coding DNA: TGCGCCAGCAGTGTGAGTAGCGGGAGGTTCCCCAATGAGCAGTTCTTC. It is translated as CASSVSSGRFPNEQFF.

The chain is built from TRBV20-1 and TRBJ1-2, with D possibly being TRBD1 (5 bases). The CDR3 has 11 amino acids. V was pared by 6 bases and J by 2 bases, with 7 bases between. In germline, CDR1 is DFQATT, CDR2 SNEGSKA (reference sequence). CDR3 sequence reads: CSADKNYGYTF. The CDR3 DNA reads TGCAGTGCGGACAAAAACTATGGCTACACCTTC.